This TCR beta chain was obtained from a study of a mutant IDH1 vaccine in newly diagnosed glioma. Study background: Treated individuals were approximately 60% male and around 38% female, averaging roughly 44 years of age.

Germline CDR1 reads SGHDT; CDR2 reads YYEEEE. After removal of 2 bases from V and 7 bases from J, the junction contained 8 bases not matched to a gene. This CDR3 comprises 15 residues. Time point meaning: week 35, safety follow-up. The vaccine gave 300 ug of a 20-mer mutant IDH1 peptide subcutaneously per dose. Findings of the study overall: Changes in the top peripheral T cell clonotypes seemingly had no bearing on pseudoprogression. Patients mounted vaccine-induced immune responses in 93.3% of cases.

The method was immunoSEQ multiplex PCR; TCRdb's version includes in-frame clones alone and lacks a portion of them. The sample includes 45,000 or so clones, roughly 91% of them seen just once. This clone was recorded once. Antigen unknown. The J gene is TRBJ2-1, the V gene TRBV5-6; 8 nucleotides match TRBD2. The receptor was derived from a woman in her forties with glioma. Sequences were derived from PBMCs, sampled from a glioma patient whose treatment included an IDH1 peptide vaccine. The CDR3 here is CASSFRSGGKNEQFF. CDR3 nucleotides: TGTGCCAGCAGCTTTCGGAGCGGGGGAAAGAATGAGCAGTTCTTC.